A single sample gave rise to the 2 T cell receptor beta chains below, sequenced in a study of blood T cells in healthy people across ages (dated by TCRdb to 2013 to 2016). Library prep was done by 5' RACE. TCRdb shows the sequencer as Illumina HiSeq 2500. A second PCR of roughly 7 to 11 cycles was performed with a sample-barcoded 5' primer and a J-beta primer mix. TCRdb handled the public reads itself, with Q25 trimming in fastp and clone calling in MiXCR, and kept productive beta chains. Each entry is one CDR3 protein sequence, shown with its most common DNA and genes. In all, the sample holds 1.5 million to 1.8 million distinct CDR3 sequences, and about 45% of those were seen once. About 4% of the sample lies in the top ten. The sequencing sample was made of blood. All receptors come from a woman aged 18-29 years in good health.

The sample holds many counts of this clonotype. This chain joins TRBV7-2 and TRBJ2-7; TRBD1 is a possible D gene (6 bases). Germline CDR1 reads SGHTA; CDR2 reads FQGNSA. V was clipped by 1 base and J by 3 bases, with 13 bases between them. CDR3 length: 15 amino acids. The CDR3 sequence is CASSLGTVLDYEQYF. As DNA, the CDR3 is TGTGCCAGCAGCTTAGGGACAGTTCTTGACTACGAGCAGTACTTC.

Only a few counts were recorded for this clonotype. The J gene is TRBJ2-1, the V gene TRBV10-3; no firm D call. The germline CDR1 and CDR2 sequences are ENHRY and SYGVKD. The CDR3 is 13 residues long. Trimming removed 6 bases at V and 1 base at J, with 7 bases between. The CDR3 bases are TGTGCCATCAGGTTGGAATCCTACAATGAGCAGTTCTTC. It codes for CAIRLESYNEQFF.